The clone carrying this T cell receptor (beta chain) has just a few counts. The CDR3 extends over 17 amino acids. cDNA molecules carried unique molecular identifiers, and template switching added a universal primer site. MiXCR was run by TCRdb on the 5' RACE reads, yielding one entry per CDR3 protein. The table lists about 1.7 million distinct CDR3 sequences, under 35% of them singletons. The record originates from a study of identical twins. The chain combines TRBV21-1 with TRBJ2-4; TRBD1, as called in the table, went unchecked against the DNA. TRBV21-1 is a listed pseudogene. The clonotype comes from a newborn girl in good health. What was sequenced was cord blood. CDR3 bases: TGTGCCAGCAGCAAAGTTTCGGGGGCCATAGCCAAAAACATTCAGTACTTC. It codes for CASSKVSGAIAKNIQYF.